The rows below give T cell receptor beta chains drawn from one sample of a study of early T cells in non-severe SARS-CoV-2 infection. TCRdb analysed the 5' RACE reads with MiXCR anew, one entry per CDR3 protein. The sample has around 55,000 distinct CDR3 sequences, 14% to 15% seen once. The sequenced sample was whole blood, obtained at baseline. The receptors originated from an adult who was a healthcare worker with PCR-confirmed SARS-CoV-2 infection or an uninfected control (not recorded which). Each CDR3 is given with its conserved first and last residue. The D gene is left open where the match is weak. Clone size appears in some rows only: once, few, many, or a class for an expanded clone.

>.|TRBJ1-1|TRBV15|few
CATSTPNSGTEAFF
TGTGCCACCAGCACACCTAACAGTGGCACTGAAGCTTTCTTT
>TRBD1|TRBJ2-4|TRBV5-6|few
CASSLSTAGQGPNIQYF
TGTGCCAGCAGCTTGTCCACCGCGGGACAGGGCCCAAACATTCAGTACTTC
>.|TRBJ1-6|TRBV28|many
CATRPNPGSPLHF
TGTGCCACTAGACCCAATCCCGGTTCACCCCTCCACTTT
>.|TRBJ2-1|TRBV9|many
CASSPDNEQFF
TGTGCCAGCAGTCCTGACAATGAGCAGTTCTTC
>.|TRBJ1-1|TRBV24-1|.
CATSDYENTEAFF
TGTGCCACCAGTGATTACGAGAACACTGAAGCTTTCTTT
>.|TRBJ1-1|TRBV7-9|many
CASSLGEYTEAFF
TGTGCCAGCAGCTTAGGGGAATACACTGAAGCTTTCTTT
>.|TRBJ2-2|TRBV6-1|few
CASSEIPPSAFFTGELFF
TGTGCCAGCAGTGAAATCCCCCCTAGCGCATTTTTCACCGGGGAGCTGTTTTTT
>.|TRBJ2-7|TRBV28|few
CASSPEGPPYEQYF
TGTGCCAGCAGTCCCGAGGGTCCCCCCTACGAGCAGTACTTC
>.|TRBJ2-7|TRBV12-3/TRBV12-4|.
CASSLGKGWDYEQYF
TGTGCCAGCAGTTTAGGAAAAGGATGGGACTACGAGCAGTACTTC
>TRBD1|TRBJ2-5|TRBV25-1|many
CASRESGTGPKTQYF
TGTGCCAGCAGAGAATCGGGGACAGGGCCCAAGACCCAGTACTTC
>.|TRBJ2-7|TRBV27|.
CASSPYRDHPEQYF
TGTGCCAGCAGTCCATACAGGGACCATCCTGAGCAGTACTTC
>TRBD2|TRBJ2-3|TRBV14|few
CASSWTSGTDTQYF
TGTGCCAGCAGCTGGACTAGCGGCACAGATACGCAGTATTTT
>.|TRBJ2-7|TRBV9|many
CASSVEVSSRAEQYF
TGTGCCAGCAGCGTAGAAGTTTCCAGTCGAGCCGAGCAGTACTTC
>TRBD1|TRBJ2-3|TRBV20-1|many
CSAEGTGKTDTQYF
TGCAGTGCAGAGGGGACAGGGAAAACAGATACGCAGTATTTT
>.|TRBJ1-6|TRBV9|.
CASSVTQGPDSPLHF
TGTGCCAGCAGCGTCACACAGGGTCCAGATTCACCCCTCCACTTT
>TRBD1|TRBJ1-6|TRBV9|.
CASSPRAGGNYSPLHF
TGTGCCAGCAGCCCCAGGGCAGGGGGGAATTATTCACCCCTCCACTTT
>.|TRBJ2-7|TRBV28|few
CASIPPGGAYEQYF
TGTGCCAGCATCCCACCCGGGGGCGCCTACGAGCAGTACTTC
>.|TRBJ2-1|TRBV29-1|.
CSSVRGDYNEQFF
TGCAGCTCCGTTAGAGGCGATTACAATGAGCAGTTCTTC
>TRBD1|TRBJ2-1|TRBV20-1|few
CSADGTGGRNEQFF
TGCAGTGCTGACGGGACAGGGGGTAGAAATGAGCAGTTCTTC